The clone carrying this TCR beta chain was observed a handful of times. These data belong to a study of blood T cells in healthy people across ages. V was trimmed by 1 base and J by 4 bases, leaving 13 bases between them. This CDR3 is 14 amino acids long. The germline V gene has CDR1 GTSNPN and CDR2 SVGIG (reference sequence). Per-sample yields of isolated PBMCs were at least 6.5 million. Next came a second PCR, run for roughly 7 to 12 cycles, which used a sample-barcoded 5' primer along with a J-beta primer mix. TCRdb reprocessed the 5' RACE reads with MiXCR, giving one entry per CDR3 protein. Of over a million distinct CDR3 sequences in the sample, roughly 40% are singletons; the top ten hold approximately 7.9%.

Sequenced input: blood. J is TRBJ1-2 and V is TRBV30; D gene uncertain. This TCR was sampled from a woman under 30 in good health. CDR3 in amino acids: CAWSGGRERYGYTF. CDR3 sequence (DNA): TGTGCCTGGAGTGGCGGGAGAGAACGCTATGGCTACACCTTC.